One and the same sample provided the 5 T cell receptor beta chains below, sequenced in a study of shared clonotypes between healthy human individuals. The table came from immunoSEQ multiplex PCR; TCRdb's copy has only in-frame clones and leaves some out. The sample includes some 200,000 clones, approximately 65% of them seen just once. Sequencing used memory CD4+ T cells sorted from blood. Specified subset: CD45RA-negative fraction. These TCRs come from a man aged 30-40 years in good health.

V gene TRBV6-5 combines with J gene TRBJ2-7; 9 bases match TRBD1. The CDR3 loop spans 13 amino acids. The J segment lost 6 bases and the V segment lost 8 bases, leaving 8 bases of the junction unmatched. Germline-derived CDR1 and CDR2 are MNHEY and SVGAGI. The CDR3 region is CASSRDRDSEQYF. The CDR3 DNA reads TGTGCCAGCTCACGGGACAGGGATAGCGAGCAGTACTTC.

The CDR3 protein is CASSFGNQETQYF. CDR3 bases: TGTGCCAGCAGCTTTGGAAACCAAGAGACCCAGTACTTC. V usage is TRBV11-1 and J usage is TRBJ2-5; D is unresolved. V was trimmed by 3 bases and J by 0 bases, leaving 5 bases between them. This CDR3 has 13 amino acids. CDR1 is SGHAT and CDR2 is FQDESV in the germline V gene (reference sequence).

V and J are TRBV9 and TRBJ2-3; D is unresolved. CDR1 and CDR2 (germline): SGDLS, YYNGEE. Trimming took 0 bases from V and 2 from J, leaving 10 bases between them. The CDR3 totals 15 residues. In nucleotides, the CDR3 is TGTGCCAGCAGCGTAGTGTCGGTCCCCACAGATACGCAGTATTTT. It specifies CASSVVSVPTDTQYF.

The chain links TRBV28 to TRBJ1-3, with TRBD1 matching over 9 bases. Germline V gene sequence: CDR1 MDHEN, CDR2 SYDVKM. V trimming: 6 bases; J trimming: 3 bases; junction bases outside the gene matches: 9. The CDR3 runs 16 residues. CDR3 sequence: CASRLGGTGNGNTIYF. The CDR3 DNA follows: TGTGCCAGCAGACTCGGCGGGACAGGGAATGGAAACACCATATATTTT.

This rearrangement joins TRBV7-2 to TRBJ2-3; D not certain. Germline assignment: CDR1 SGHTA and CDR2 FQGNSA. V lost 1 base and J 2 bases, leaving 7 bases between the germline ends. The CDR3 runs to 14 residues. CDR3 amino acids: CASSLVPYTDTQYF. The CDR3 coding sequence is TGTGCCAGCAGCTTAGTTCCATACACAGATACGCAGTATTTT. The complete variable domain, with remaining parts taken from reference TRBV7-2 and TRBJ2-3, reads GAGVSQSPSNKVTEKGKDVELRCDPISGHTALYWYRQSLGQGLEFLIYFQGNSAPDKSGLPSDRFSAERTGGSVSTLTIQRTQQEDSAVYLCASSLVPYTDTQYFGPGTRLTVL.